This TCR beta chain appears in the sequencing data of a study of cytomegalovirus exposure and HLA in healthy donors. Whole-study findings and limits: Later analysis demonstrated an association between a missense DCLRE1C variant and TCR beta V- and J-gene trimming. Among the CMV-associated chains, three were confirmed in vitro as specific for CMV antigens. Per published reports, the classifier diagnosed cytomegalovirus status with high specificity and sensitivity. In a later analysis, several top co-occurrence clusters appeared linked to parvovirus B19, influenza, CMV and Epstein-Barr virus.

Researchers ran the PCR with 60 Vbeta and 13 Jbeta primers. TCRdb's table, derived via immunoSEQ multiplex PCR, lists solely in-frame clones and lacks some. This sample has about 130,000 clones; approximately 17% occur once, and the top ten carry about 3%. Germline V gene data show CDR1 as KGHSH and CDR2 as LQKENI. This CDR3 is 14 amino acids long. V dropped 5 bases and J dropped 1 base, with 9 bases sitting between them. With respect to this clone: Its cognate antigen is unknown.

V usage is TRBV18 and J usage is TRBJ1-5, with D unresolved. The sample taken for sequencing was PBMCs. The sequence was collected from a female donor in good health and CMV-seropositive. The CDR3 region is CASSGLDSNQPQHF. The DNA for the CDR3 is TGTGCCAGCTCAGGACTCGACAGCAATCAGCCCCAGCATTTT.